This T cell receptor beta chain was sequenced for a study of response to subunit inactivated influenza vaccine. General study findings and limits: Each seasonal influenza vaccination recruits few new T cells, the authors suggested.

This clonotype has ten or more counts. The antigen is not known. TCRdb re-analysed the RT-PCR reads in MiXCR, keeping a single row per CDR3 protein. The profile shows about 500,000 distinct CDR3 sequences, roughly 7.9% of them singletons. Germline V gene sequence: CDR1 SQVTM, CDR2 ANQGSEA. V was shortened by 6 bases and J by 7 bases, with 9 bases between the two germline ends. This CDR3 is 11 amino acids long. The material was PBMCs from blood, obtained around 25 months after vaccination. V and J are TRBV29-1 and TRBJ2-2, with a tentative D call TRBD2 (5 bases). This clonotype was obtained from a man aged 45 to 75 who received an inactivated influenza vaccine. This chain's CDR3 is CSVGVHGELFF. CDR3 DNA: TGCAGCGTGGGAGTTCACGGGGAGCTGTTTTTT.